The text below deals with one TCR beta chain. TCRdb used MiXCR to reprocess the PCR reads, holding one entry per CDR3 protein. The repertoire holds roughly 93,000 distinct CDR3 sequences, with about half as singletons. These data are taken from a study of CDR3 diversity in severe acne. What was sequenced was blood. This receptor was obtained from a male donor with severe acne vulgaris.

CDR3 protein: CASSYSRQGVWETQYF. CDR3 sequence (DNA): TGTGCCAGCAGTTACAGTAGACAGGGAGTATGGGAGACCCAGTACTTC. This chain uses TRBV6-5 with TRBJ2-5; 7 bases map to TRBD1. CDR1 is MNHEY and CDR2 is SVGAGI in the germline V gene. V was clipped by 2 bases and J by 5 bases; unmatched bases: 11. The CDR3 runs 16 residues.